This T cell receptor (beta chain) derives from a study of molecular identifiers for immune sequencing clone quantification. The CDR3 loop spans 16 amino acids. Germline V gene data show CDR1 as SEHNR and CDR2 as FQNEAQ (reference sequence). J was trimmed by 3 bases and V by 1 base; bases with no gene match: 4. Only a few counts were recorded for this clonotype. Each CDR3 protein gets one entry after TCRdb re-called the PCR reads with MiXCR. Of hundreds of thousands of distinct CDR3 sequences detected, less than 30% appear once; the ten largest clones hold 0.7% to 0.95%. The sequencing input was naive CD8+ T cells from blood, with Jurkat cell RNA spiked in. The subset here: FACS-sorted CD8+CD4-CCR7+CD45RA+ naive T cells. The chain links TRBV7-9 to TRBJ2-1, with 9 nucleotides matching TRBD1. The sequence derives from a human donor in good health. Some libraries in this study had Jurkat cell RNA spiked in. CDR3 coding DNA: TGTGCCAGCAGCTTAGTAACAGGGGGCTTCTACAATGAGCAGTTCTTC. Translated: CASSLVTGGFYNEQFF.